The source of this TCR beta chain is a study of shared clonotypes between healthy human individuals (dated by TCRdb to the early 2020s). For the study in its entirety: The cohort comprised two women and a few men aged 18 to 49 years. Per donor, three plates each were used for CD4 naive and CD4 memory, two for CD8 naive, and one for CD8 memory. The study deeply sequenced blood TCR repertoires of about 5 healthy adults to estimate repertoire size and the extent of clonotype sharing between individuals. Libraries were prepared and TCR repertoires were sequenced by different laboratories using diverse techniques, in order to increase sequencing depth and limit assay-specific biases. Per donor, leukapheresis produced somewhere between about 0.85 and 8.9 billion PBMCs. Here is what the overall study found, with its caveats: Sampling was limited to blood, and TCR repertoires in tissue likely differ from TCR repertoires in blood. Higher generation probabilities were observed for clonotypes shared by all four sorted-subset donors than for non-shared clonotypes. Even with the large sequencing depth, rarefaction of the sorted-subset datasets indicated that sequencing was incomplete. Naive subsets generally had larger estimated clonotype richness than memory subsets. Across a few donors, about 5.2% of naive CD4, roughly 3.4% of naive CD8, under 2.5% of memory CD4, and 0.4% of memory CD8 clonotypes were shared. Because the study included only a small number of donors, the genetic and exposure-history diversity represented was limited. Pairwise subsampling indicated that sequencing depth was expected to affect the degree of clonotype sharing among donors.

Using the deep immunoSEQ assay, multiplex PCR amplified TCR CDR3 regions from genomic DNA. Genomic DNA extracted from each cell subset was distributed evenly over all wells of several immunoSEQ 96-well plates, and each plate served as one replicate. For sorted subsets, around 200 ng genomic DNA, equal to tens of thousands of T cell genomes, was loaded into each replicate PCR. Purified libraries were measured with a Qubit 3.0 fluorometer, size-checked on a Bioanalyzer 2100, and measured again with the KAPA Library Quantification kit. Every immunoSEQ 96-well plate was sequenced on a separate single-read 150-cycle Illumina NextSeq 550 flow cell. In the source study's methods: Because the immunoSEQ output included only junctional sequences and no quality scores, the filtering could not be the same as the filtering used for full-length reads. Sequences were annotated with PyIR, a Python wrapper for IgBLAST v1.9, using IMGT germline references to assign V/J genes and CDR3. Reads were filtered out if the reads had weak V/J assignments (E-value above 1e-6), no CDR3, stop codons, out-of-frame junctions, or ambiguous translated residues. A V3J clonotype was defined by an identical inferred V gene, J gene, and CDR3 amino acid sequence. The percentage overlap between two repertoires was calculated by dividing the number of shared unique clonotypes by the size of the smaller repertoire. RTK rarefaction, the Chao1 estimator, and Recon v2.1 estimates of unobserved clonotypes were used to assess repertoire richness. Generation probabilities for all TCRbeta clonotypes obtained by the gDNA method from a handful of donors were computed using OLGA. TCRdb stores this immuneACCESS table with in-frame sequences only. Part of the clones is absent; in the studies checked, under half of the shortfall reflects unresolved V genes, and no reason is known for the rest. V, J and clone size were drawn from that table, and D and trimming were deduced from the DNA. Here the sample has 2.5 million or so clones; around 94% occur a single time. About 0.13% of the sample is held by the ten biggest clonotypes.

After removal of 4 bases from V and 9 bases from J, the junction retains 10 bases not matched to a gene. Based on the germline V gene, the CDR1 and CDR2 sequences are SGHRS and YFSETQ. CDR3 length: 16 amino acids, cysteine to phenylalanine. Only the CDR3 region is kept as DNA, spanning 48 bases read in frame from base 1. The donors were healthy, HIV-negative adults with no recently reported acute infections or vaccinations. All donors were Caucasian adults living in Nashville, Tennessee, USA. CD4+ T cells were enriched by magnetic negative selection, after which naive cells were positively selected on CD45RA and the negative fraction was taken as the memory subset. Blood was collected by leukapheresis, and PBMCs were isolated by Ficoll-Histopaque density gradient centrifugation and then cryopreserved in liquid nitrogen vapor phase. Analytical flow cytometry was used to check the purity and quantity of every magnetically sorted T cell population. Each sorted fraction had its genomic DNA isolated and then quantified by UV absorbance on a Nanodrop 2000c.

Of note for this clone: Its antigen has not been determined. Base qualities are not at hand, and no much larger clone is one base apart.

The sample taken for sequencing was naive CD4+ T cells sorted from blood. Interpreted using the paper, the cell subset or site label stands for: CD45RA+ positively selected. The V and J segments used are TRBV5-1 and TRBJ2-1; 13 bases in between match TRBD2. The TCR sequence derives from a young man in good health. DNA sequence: TGCGCCAGCAGCCCCCGACTAGCGGGAGGTGGGGGTGAGCAGTTCTTC. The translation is CASSPRLAGGGGEQFF.